The next 4 T cell receptor beta chains were all read from a single sample in a study of blood T cells in healthy people across ages. Using a J-beta primer mix together with a sample-barcoded 5' primer, a second PCR was run for roughly 7 to 11 cycles. Each CDR3 protein gets one entry after TCRdb re-called the 5' RACE reads with MiXCR. This sample has fewer than 1,200,000 distinct CDR3 sequences, with about 25% found just once. The sample was also linked to a second study, of T cells of mothers and their children.

Sample: blood. The receptors were gathered from a girl between 2 and 10 years old in good health.

This chain connects TRBV29-1 to TRBJ2-7; the D is unclear. The CDR3 has 13 residues. The V gene's germline CDR1 is SQVTM and CDR2 ANQGSEA. Trimming pared 4 bases from V and 2 bases from J, leaving 12 bases between. This CDR3 reads CSVVHAVTYEQYF. The CDR3 DNA reads as TGCAGCGTTGTACACGCAGTAACCTACGAGCAGTACTTC.

The CDR3 loop is CSARDRASGGTDTQYF. The CDR3 DNA is TGCAGTGCTAGAGATCGCGCTAGCGGGGGAACAGATACGCAGTATTTT. The rearrangement links TRBV20-1 to TRBJ2-3; the match to TRBD2 covers 10 bases. The length of the CDR3 is 16 residues. Per the germline V gene, CDR1 is DFQATT and CDR2 is SNEGSKA (reference sequence). V gave up 0 bases and J gave up 3 bases; unmatched junction bases: 6.

This chain joins TRBV12-3 or TRBV12-4 and TRBJ2-7, with a possible D match to TRBD1 (6 bases). V lost 5 bases, J lost 1 base, and 12 bases lay in between. The CDR3 sequence is 14 residues long. The CDR3, as DNA: TGTGCCAGCAGTCCCACCAGGGGATCCTACGAGCAGTACTTC. Its protein product is CASSPTRGSYEQYF.

This clonotype was observed a few times. The chain recombines TRBV29-1 with TRBJ2-2, with a weak D call TRBD1 (6 bases). The CDR3 spans 17 residues. In germline, CDR1 is SQVTM, CDR2 ANQGSEA. V lost 7 bases and J lost 6, with 27 bases in between. Here the CDR3 reads CSAKPQGVFLESGELFF. The CDR3 region has the DNA TGCAGCGCCAAGCCACAGGGTGTGTTTTTAGAGTCCGGGGAGCTGTTTTTT.